This passage covers 17 T cell receptor beta chains from one sample sequenced in a study of blood T cell repertoires in COVID-19. Repertoires were generated with immunoSEQ multiplex PCR, while TCRdb's copy carries only in-frame clones and drops some. The sample has tens of thousands of clones; around 80% are singletons. What was sequenced was peripheral blood. Receptors originate from a human donor in a cohort sampled during active COVID-19.

V gene TRBV28 combines with J gene TRBJ1-5, with D uncertain. The CDR3 has 14 residues. Between the trimmed V and J ends, which lost 5 bases and 6 bases, there was a span of 14 bases. Germline V gives CDR1 MDHEN, CDR2 SYDVKM. CDR3 in DNA: TGTGCCAGCAGTGGCGGAGGGCGTTTTCAGCCCCAGCATTTT. Translation: CASSGGGRFQPQHF.

This clone appeared a single time. This chain uses TRBV6-2 or TRBV6-3 with TRBJ2-1, with 13 bases lining up with TRBD2. Germline loops: CDR1 MNHEY, CDR2 SVGEGT. There are 17 residues in the CDR3. V was pared by 0 bases and J by 2 bases, with 1 base of the junction left unmatched. CDR3 sequence: CASSYSTSGGTYNEQFF. The CDR3 nucleotides are TGTGCCAGCAGTTACTCGACTAGCGGGGGGACCTACAATGAGCAGTTCTTC.

The rearrangement uses TRBV19 and TRBJ2-5; TRBD1 matches 7 bases. Germline CDR1 and CDR2: LNHDA and SQIVND (reference sequence). The CDR3 runs to 15 residues. The trim removed 3 bases at V and 2 bases at J, leaving 6 bases unmatched. The CDR3 nucleotides are TGTGCCAGTAGTATCGGGACAGTGCTACAAGAGACCCAGTACTTC. Protein sequence: CASSIGTVLQETQYF.

This chain connects TRBV15 to TRBJ2-3; TRBD1 agrees at 9 bases. The germline V gene encodes CDR1 LNHNV and CDR2 YYDKDF (reference sequence). Losses at the gene ends were 3 bases for V and 3 bases for J; bases not matched to a gene: 4. The CDR3 runs to 15 residues. CDR3 nucleotide sequence: TGTGCCACCAGCAGGAGACAGGGGGTGACAGATACGCAGTATTTT. Translating it yields CATSRRQGVTDTQYF.

V is TRBV3-1 (or the pseudogene TRBV3-2) and J is TRBJ2-5; 8 nucleotides line up with TRBD2. The CDR3 consists of 16 residues. Germline V lookup: CDR1 LGHDT, CDR2 YNNKEL (reference sequence). Trimming removed 3 bases from V and 3 bases from J; junction bases left unmatched: 9. The CDR3: CASSQGGGLTKETQYF. The CDR3 DNA follows: TGTGCCAGCAGCCAGGGCGGGGGGCTCACCAAAGAGACCCAGTACTTC.

This clone was counted between two and nine times. Written as DNA, the CDR3 is TGTGCCACCAGTGAGTCCCTTCGTACCGGGGAGCTGTTTTTT. It is translated as CATSESLRTGELFF. The chain is built from TRBV24-1 and TRBJ2-2, with no clear D. The CDR3 loop spans 14 amino acids. From germline, CDR1 is KGHDR and CDR2 SFDVKD. Trimming shortened V by 4 bases and J by 5 bases, and 10 bases separated the two germline ends.

This chain uses TRBV16 with TRBJ2-5, with 8 bases identical to TRBD1. V trimming: 0 bases; J trimming: 5 bases; junction bases outside the gene matches: 5. Germline values: CDR1 KGHSY, CDR2 FQNENV. The CDR3 contains 15 residues. DNA of the CDR3: TGTGCCAGCAGCCAATCGGCAGGGGGCTGGGAGACCCAGTACTTC. Translating it yields CASSQSAGGWETQYF.

The V call is TRBV12-5, the J call TRBJ2-2, with a possible D match to TRBD1 (6 bases). In germline, CDR1 is LGHNT, CDR2 FRNRAP. The CDR3 loop spans 15 amino acids. Trimming took off 3 bases at V and 4 bases at J, with 12 bases between the two ends. This chain's CDR3 is CASGLLQGFTGELFF. The CDR3 DNA is TGTGCTAGTGGTTTATTACAGGGTTTCACCGGGGAGCTGTTTTTT.

The rearrangement links TRBV19 to TRBJ2-7, with a possible D match to TRBD1 (5 bases). The CDR3 runs 11 residues. The V gene's germline CDR1 is LNHDA and CDR2 SQIVND (reference sequence). The CDR3 bases are TGTGACACTGACAGTTCCTACGAGCAGTACTTC. Encoded protein: CDTDSSYEQYF.

The chain links TRBV11-1 to TRBJ2-4; maybe TRBD2 (5 bases). The V end lost 5 bases, the J end lost 11 bases, and 22 bases lay between the germline ends. Germline CDR1 reads SGHAT; CDR2 reads FQDESV (reference sequence). The CDR3 sequence is 15 residues long. The CDR3 nucleotides read TGTGCCAGCAGCCCGGGATGGTCCGGGAACGTCTTTCAGTACTTC. Its protein product is CASSPGWSGNVFQYF.

J is TRBJ1-2 and V is TRBV19, with D possibly matching TRBD1 (5 bases). V was cut by 4 bases and J by 6 bases, with 9 bases left in between. CDR3 length equals 12 residues. CDR1 LNHDA and CDR2 SQIVND come from the germline V gene (reference sequence). DNA for the CDR3: TGTGCCAGTAGTACACGGGGGAATGGCTACACCTTC. Protein: CASSTRGNGYTF. Using reference TRBV19 and TRBJ1-2 for the parts outside the CDR3, the full variable domain is DGGITQSPKYLFRKEGQNVTLSCEQNLNHDAMYWYRQDPGQGLRLIYYSQIVNDFQKGDIAEGYSVSREKKESFPLTVTSAQKNPTAFYLCASSTRGNGYTFGSGTRLTVV.

This chain joins TRBV19 and TRBJ2-6, with unresolved D. CDR1 and CDR2 (germline): LNHDA, SQIVND (reference sequence). The CDR3 loop spans 16 amino acids. With 1 base removed from V and 0 bases from J, the gap between germline ends came to 7 bases. The CDR3 nucleotides are TGTGCCAGTAGTATAGGGGCCCTCTCTGGGGCCAACGTCCTGACTTTC. Translation: CASSIGALSGANVLTF.

Written as DNA, the CDR3 is TGTGCCAGCAGCTTATTTCCGAGGGATACTGAAGCTTTCTTT. Its protein is CASSLFPRDTEAFF. The rearrangement uses TRBV7-8 and TRBJ1-1; D is uncertain. The germline CDR1 and CDR2 sequences are SGHVS and FQNEAQ. This CDR3 has 14 residues. The V and J ends lost 2 bases and 5 bases respectively, with 12 bases between them.

The V call is TRBV10-3, the J call TRBJ1-2; 10 bases fit TRBD1. J gave up 8 bases and V 5 bases, and 5 bases lay outside the gene matches. The CDR3 runs to 13 residues. Looked up from germline, CDR1 is ENHRY and CDR2 is SYGVKD. For the CDR3, the DNA is TGTGCCATCAGTCGGGACAGGGGTGGAGGCTACACCTTC. As protein: CAISRDRGGGYTF.

The chain recombines TRBV28 with TRBJ1-4; D uncertain. The CDR3 is made up of 14 amino acids. Trimming took off 8 bases at V and 8 bases at J, with 18 bases between the two ends. CDR1 and CDR2 from the germline V gene are MDHEN and SYDVKM. The CDR3: CASGGSSLGEKLFF. The CDR3 bases are TGTGCCAGCGGAGGATCGTCGTTGGGGGAAAAACTGTTTTTT.

The CDR3: CASSGGHTFF. For the CDR3, the DNA is TGTGCCAGCTCTGGGGGCCATACGTTCTTC. The chain employs TRBV2 and TRBJ2-1; a possible D gene is TRBD1 (6 bases). From germline, CDR1 is SNHLY and CDR2 FYNNEI. There are 10 residues in the CDR3. Trimming pared 8 bases from V and 15 bases from J, leaving 14 bases between.

This clone has only a few counts. The chain employs TRBV3-1 (or the pseudogene TRBV3-2) and TRBJ1-3, with D perhaps matching TRBD1 (6 bases). V gave up 6 bases and J gave up 3 bases, with 15 bases separating them. Germline loops: CDR1 LGHDT, CDR2 YNNKEL (reference sequence). This CDR3 is built from 15 residues. The CDR3 loop reads CASSLSTRGGNTIYF. The CDR3 DNA sequence: TGTGCCAGCAGTCTCTCGACCAGGGGTGGAAACACCATATATTTT.